The 26 T cell receptor beta chains below all came from one sample that was sequenced in a study of shared clonotypes between healthy human individuals. CD8 cells classed as naive were CD45RO-negative and positively selected for CCR7, excluding terminally differentiated effector memory CD45RA+ cells. Libraries were prepared by immunoSEQ multiplex PCR; TCRdb keeps only in-frame clonotypes and omits some of them. The table has roughly 770,000 clones, about 97% seen once; the top ten hold around 0.25%. The material sequenced was naive CD8+ T cells sorted from blood. The receptors here all came from a man aged 25 to 45 in good health.

The rearrangement links TRBV4-1 to TRBJ2-3, with 7 bases identical to TRBD2. The CDR3 contains 17 residues. Germline values: CDR1 MGHRA, CDR2 YSYEKL. The V gene end was trimmed by 2 bases and the J gene end by 5 bases; junction bases not matched to a gene: 13. CDR3 residues: CASSQNGDYPELDTQYF. The CDR3 DNA sequence: TGCGCCAGCAGCCAAAACGGGGACTACCCCGAATTAGATACGCAGTATTTT.

The chain links TRBV5-1 to TRBJ2-7; weak D call: TRBD2 (5 bases). This CDR3 contains 18 residues. Germline assignment: CDR1 SGHRS and CDR2 YFSETQ. Trimming pared 2 bases from V and 4 bases from J, leaving 25 bases between. The CDR3 DNA follows: TGCGCCAGCAGCTTTTTTCCTGGTGCCTCCGCGGGTATTTACGAGCAGTACTTC. This codes for CASSFFPGASAGIYEQYF.

The chain uses TRBV4-1 and TRBJ2-7; the match to TRBD1 covers 8 bases. The CDR3 loop spans 16 amino acids. The germline V gene has CDR1 MGHRA and CDR2 YSYEKL. V lost 1 base, J lost 1 base, and 6 bases stayed unmatched. CDR3: CASSQARDRPSYEQYF. The CDR3 DNA sequence: TGCGCCAGCAGCCAAGCCCGGGACAGGCCATCCTACGAGCAGTACTTC.

The table lists this clone with a count of one. The J gene is TRBJ2-1, the V gene TRBV9; D is unresolved. V dropped 0 bases and J dropped 5 bases, with 18 bases sitting between them. Germline V gene data show CDR1 as SGDLS and CDR2 as YYNGEE. This CDR3 region has 17 residues. CDR3 protein: CASSVAGSVTHDNEQFF. The CDR3 DNA is TGTGCCAGCAGCGTAGCTGGTTCAGTCACCCACGACAATGAGCAGTTCTTC.

This clone was counted a single time. The chain carries TRBV27 and TRBJ1-5, with no clear D. Germline V gene sequence: CDR1 MNHEY, CDR2 SMNVEV (reference sequence). The CDR3 covers 15 residues. Trimming left V 4 bases short and J 4 bases short, with 14 bases between. This CDR3 is CASSYGPAGNQPQHF. CDR3 coding DNA: TGTGCCAGCAGTTACGGACCAGCGGGAAATCAGCCCCAGCATTTT.

The V call is TRBV19, the J call TRBJ2-1, with 7 positions matching TRBD2. This CDR3 is 15 amino acids long. CDR1 and CDR2 from the germline V gene are LNHDA and SQIVND (reference sequence). The V segment lost 7 bases and the J segment 0 bases; nucleotides outside the gene matches: 6. CDR3 in DNA: TGTGCCAGTACCCCTAGCGGTTCCTCCTACAATGAGCAGTTCTTC. Amino acids: CASTPSGSSYNEQFF.

J is TRBJ2-7 and V is TRBV5-1; no definite D call. This CDR3 spans 11 amino acids. V was clipped by 4 bases and J by 4 bases, with 6 bases between them. The germline V gene encodes CDR1 SGHRS and CDR2 YFSETQ. The CDR3 region has the DNA TGCGCCAGCAGCACCGCGTACGAGCAGTACTTC. Its translation: CASSTAYEQYF.

This clone has just one count. The rearrangement uses TRBV2 and TRBJ2-7; 10 nucleotides line up with TRBD2. Germline CDR1 and CDR2: SNHLY and FYNNEI. V lost 1 base and J lost 1; bases outside the gene matches: 13. The CDR3 has 19 amino acids. Here the CDR3 DNA reads TGTGCCAGCAGTGAAGAGGAACTAGCGGGACCCAGGAGTTCCTACGAGCAGTACTTC. Amino acids: CASSEEELAGPRSSYEQYF.

The chain links TRBV27 to TRBJ2-3; D unclear. The CDR3 is 11 amino acids. Trimming removed 5 bases from V and 3 bases from J, with 3 bases in between. Germline values: CDR1 MNHEY, CDR2 SMNVEV (reference sequence). CDR3 sequence reads: CASSKTDTQYF. The DNA of the CDR3 is TGTGCCAGCAGTAAGACAGATACGCAGTATTTT.

The chain recombines TRBV29-1 with TRBJ2-1; 7 bases map to TRBD2. CDR3 length: 14 amino acids. CDR1 is SQVTM, CDR2 ANQGSEA, per germline. The V segment lost 4 bases and the J segment 2 bases; nucleotides outside the gene matches: 5. The CDR3 here is CSVVRERPYNEQFF. The CDR3 bases are TGCAGCGTTGTGCGGGAGAGGCCCTACAATGAGCAGTTCTTC.

This chain uses TRBV6-5 with TRBJ2-7; possible D gene TRBD2, 5 bases. Germline V gene sequence: CDR1 MNHEY, CDR2 SVGAGI. V gave up 5 bases and J gave up 2 bases, with 13 bases separating them. This CDR3 spans 14 amino acids. CDR3 in amino acids: CASSLLSGTYEQYF. The CDR3 coding sequence is TGTGCCAGCAGTCTCCTGAGCGGTACCTACGAGCAGTACTTC.

J is TRBJ1-1 and V is TRBV19; no reliable D call. The V gene's germline CDR1 is LNHDA and CDR2 SQIVND (reference sequence). The germline V and J ends were trimmed by 1 base and 8 bases, with 5 bases remaining between them. The CDR3 consists of 11 residues. CDR3 DNA sequence: TGTGCCAGTAGTATAGGGGTAGAAGCTTTCTTT. This codes for CASSIGVEAFF.

This chain connects TRBV29-1 to TRBJ1-1; 7 nucleotides agree with TRBD1. This CDR3 region has 15 residues. Germline CDR1 reads SQVTM; CDR2 reads ANQGSEA. Trimming at V came to 3 bases and at J to 0 bases, leaving 7 bases not matched to a gene. The CDR3 loop is CSVEWDSFMNTEAFF. The CDR3 DNA reads TGCAGCGTTGAGTGGGACAGCTTCATGAACACTGAAGCTTTCTTT.

This sequence joins TRBV7-9 and TRBJ1-5; TRBD1 is a possible D gene (6 bases). Germline CDR1 SEHNR, CDR2 FQNEAQ (reference sequence). Trimming removed 5 bases from V and 5 bases from J, with 13 bases in between. The CDR3 sequence is 14 residues long. Written as DNA, the CDR3 is TGTGCCAGCAGCCTGAGCAGGGGCGATCAGCCCCAGCATTTT. This translates into CASSLSRGDQPQHF.

This chain joins TRBV28 and TRBJ2-7, with 7 bases matching TRBD2. The CDR3 runs to 14 residues. V was clipped by 11 bases and J by 4 bases; unmatched bases: 14. CDR1 is MDHEN and CDR2 is SYDVKM in the germline V gene. CDR3 in amino acids: CAHTPASGTYEQYF. The CDR3 coding sequence is TGTGCCCACACCCCGGCTAGCGGTACTTACGAGCAGTACTTC.

The chain carries TRBV4-1 and TRBJ1-3; D remains ambiguous. Germline CDR1 MGHRA, CDR2 YSYEKL. The V end was cut by 2 bases, the J end by 3 bases, with 17 bases between. The CDR3 loop spans 17 amino acids. This CDR3 is CASSQKAPASFGNTIYF. As DNA, the CDR3 is TGCGCCAGCAGCCAAAAGGCCCCGGCTAGTTTTGGAAACACCATATATTTT.

This clone has more than one count but fewer than ten. The chain combines TRBV2 with TRBJ2-1, with 12 bases matching TRBD2. Germline values: CDR1 SNHLY, CDR2 FYNNEI. V was pared by 7 bases and J by 4 bases, with 11 bases of the junction left unmatched. CDR3 length: 17 residues. The CDR3 nucleotides read TGTGCCAGCACCGGAGGGCTAGCGGGAGGGGGTTACAATGAGCAGTTCTTC. Translated, it gives CASTGGLAGGGYNEQFF.

This rearrangement joins TRBV6-4 to TRBJ2-1, with TRBD2 identical over 7 bases. V trimming: 0 bases; J trimming: 4 bases; junction bases outside the gene matches: 9. The CDR3 consists of 17 residues. Germline V CDR1 and CDR2: MRHNA, SNTAGT. CDR3 sequence reads: CASSDSIGRAPYNEQFF. As DNA, the CDR3 is TGTGCCAGCAGTGACTCGATTGGGAGGGCCCCGTACAATGAGCAGTTCTTC.

V is TRBV25-1 and J is TRBJ2-5, with a possible D match to TRBD1 (5 bases). CDR1 is MGHDK and CDR2 is SYGVNS in the germline V gene. The CDR3 spans 15 residues. Trimming cost V 1 base and J 2 bases, with 11 bases left between them. The CDR3 bases are TGTGCCAGCAGTGAATCTCTGGACAAACAAGAGACCCAGTACTTC. Translation: CASSESLDKQETQYF.

This clone was seen a single time. V and J are TRBV5-5 and TRBJ1-5, with 7 bases fitting TRBD1. J was trimmed by 1 base and V by 2 bases; bases with no gene match: 9. CDR1 SGHKS and CDR2 YYEKEE come from the germline V gene (reference sequence). This CDR3 has 17 amino acids. Here the CDR3 reads CASSFTGAAVSNQPQHF. Written as DNA, the CDR3 is TGTGCCAGCAGCTTCACAGGGGCCGCCGTGAGCAATCAGCCCCAGCATTTT.

The gene calls are TRBV11-2 and TRBJ2-7, with 7 bases aligning to TRBD1. J gave up 5 bases and V 2 bases, and 6 bases lay outside the gene matches. The CDR3 runs 14 residues. The germline CDR1 and CDR2 sequences are SGHAT and FQNNGV. Here the CDR3 reads CASSLIPGGDEQYF. The CDR3 DNA follows: TGTGCCAGCAGCTTAATCCCAGGGGGTGACGAGCAGTACTTC.

The V call is TRBV7-2, the J call TRBJ2-7; 8 nucleotides align to TRBD1. From germline, CDR1 is SGHTA and CDR2 FQGNSA. This CDR3 spans 17 amino acids. V was pared by 5 bases and J by 0 bases, with 12 bases of the junction left unmatched. DNA of the CDR3: TGTGCCAGCAGCCCAGGACCGGGACAGGAAACCTCCTACGAGCAGTACTTC. Translating it yields CASSPGPGQETSYEQYF. The full variable domain, its missing parts supplied by reference TRBV7-2 and TRBJ2-7, is GAGVSQSPSNKVTEKGKDVELRCDPISGHTALYWYRQSLGQGLEFLIYFQGNSAPDKSGLPSDRFSAERTGGSVSTLTIQRTQQEDSAVYLCASSPGPGQETSYEQYFGPGTRLTVT.

J is TRBJ2-3 and V is TRBV27, with D uncertain. V was shortened by 6 bases and J by 2 bases, with 9 bases between the two germline ends. Germline V gives CDR1 MNHEY, CDR2 SMNVEV (reference sequence). The CDR3 is 13 amino acids. The CDR3 bases are TGTGCCAGCAGCCTGAAGACCACAGATACGCAGTATTTT. It is translated as CASSLKTTDTQYF.

The chain carries TRBV28 and TRBJ1-5, with D possibly matching TRBD1 (6 bases). Germline V CDR1 and CDR2: MDHEN, SYDVKM. This CDR3 comprises 15 residues. V dropped 2 bases and J dropped 3 bases, with 11 bases sitting between them. The CDR3, as DNA: TGTGCCAGCAGTTTAGGACAGTCCCTCAATCAGCCCCAGCATTTT. It codes for CASSLGQSLNQPQHF.

The V gene is TRBV27, the J gene TRBJ2-7; D tentatively fits TRBD1 or TRBD2 (5 bases each). The CDR3 has 15 amino acids. Trimming stripped 6 bases from V and 1 base from J, with 16 bases between. From germline, CDR1 is MNHEY and CDR2 SMNVEV (reference sequence). CDR3 DNA: TGTGCCAGCAGCGAGGGGCAGGCGGTATCCTACGAGCAGTACTTC. Its protein product is CASSEGQAVSYEQYF.

The genes are TRBV10-3 and TRBJ1-1; the D is unclear. Trimming removed 0 bases from V and 0 bases from J, with 8 bases in between. This CDR3 has 15 residues. Germline V lookup: CDR1 ENHRY, CDR2 SYGVKD. CDR3 region: CAISESRTMNTEAFF. CDR3 DNA: TGTGCCATCAGTGAGTCGAGGACCATGAACACTGAAGCTTTCTTT.